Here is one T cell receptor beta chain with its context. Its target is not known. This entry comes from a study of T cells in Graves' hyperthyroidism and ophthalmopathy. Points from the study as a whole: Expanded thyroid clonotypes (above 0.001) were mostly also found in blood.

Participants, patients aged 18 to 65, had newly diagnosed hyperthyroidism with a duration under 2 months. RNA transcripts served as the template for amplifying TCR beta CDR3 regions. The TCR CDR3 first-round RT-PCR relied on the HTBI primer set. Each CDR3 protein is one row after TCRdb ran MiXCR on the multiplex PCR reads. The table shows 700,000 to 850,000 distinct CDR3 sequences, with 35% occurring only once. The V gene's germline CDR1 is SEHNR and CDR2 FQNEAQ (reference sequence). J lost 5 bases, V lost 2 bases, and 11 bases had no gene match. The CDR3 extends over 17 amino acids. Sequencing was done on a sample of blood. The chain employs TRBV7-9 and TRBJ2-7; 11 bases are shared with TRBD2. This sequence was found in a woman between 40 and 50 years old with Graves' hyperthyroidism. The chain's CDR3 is CASSLSVTSGRINEQYF. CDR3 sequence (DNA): TGTGCCAGCAGCTTATCCGTCACTAGCGGGAGAATCAACGAGCAGTACTTC.